This T cell receptor beta chain was profiled in a study of blood T cells in healthy people across ages. The CDR3 extends over 14 amino acids. With 6 bases removed from V and 2 bases from J, the gap between germline ends came to 13 bases. Germline CDR1 LNHDA, CDR2 SQIVND (reference sequence). Extracted total RNA amounted to at least 5.5 micrograms for each sample. There are a few counts of this clonotype. A second PCR, run for roughly 7 to 11 cycles, used a sample-barcoded 5' primer plus a J-beta primer mix. Every cDNA was tagged by a template-switch adaptor with 12 random nucleotides. Every sample gave at least 2.5 million paired-end reads containing CDR3. TCRdb analysed the 5' RACE reads with MiXCR anew, one entry per CDR3 protein. Of about 1 million distinct CDR3 sequences listed, approximately 25% are singletons. These records were also assigned to another study, of T cells of mothers and their children. Per that paper: The donor cohort consisted of three healthy Caucasian mothers and their six children.

The rearrangement links TRBV19 to TRBJ1-2; possibly TRBD1 for D (5 bases). What was sequenced was blood. The clonotype originates from a girl aged 2-10 years in good health. This chain's CDR3 is CASRRQSLNYGYTF. Here the CDR3 DNA reads TGTGCCAGTAGGAGACAGTCTCTCAACTATGGCTACACCTTC.